This T cell receptor (beta chain) was captured by sequencing in a study of shared clonotypes between healthy human individuals. About this clone itself: Its matching antigen is unknown.

Findings of the study overall: Blood alone was sampled, and tissue repertoires likely differ.

Clones were sequenced by immunoSEQ multiplex PCR, and TCRdb holds only the in-frame ones, with some missing. The data show nearly 600,000 clones, over 95% seen once. CD45RO-negative, CCR7-positively selected cells formed the naive CD8 fraction, excluding terminally differentiated effector memory CD45RA+ cells. V shed 0 bases and J shed 1 base, with 15 bases lying between them. Germline lookup yields CDR1 SGHAT and CDR2 FQNNGV. This CDR3 spans 17 amino acids. The rearrangement joins TRBV11-2 to TRBJ2-5; D perhaps matches TRBD2 (5 bases). The origin of this receptor is a young woman in good health. Sequencing used naive CD8+ T cells sorted from blood. CDR3 in amino acids: CASSLDSSRASQETQYF. The CDR3 coding sequence is TGTGCCAGCAGCTTAGATTCCTCGCGGGCCTCCCAAGAGACCCAGTACTTC.